This TCR beta chain was recovered during a study of technical replicates of blood from four donors (dated by TCRdb to the late 2010s). Library construction relied on the immunoSEQ multiplex PCR assay. TCRdb took over this immuneACCESS table, retaining in-frame rearrangements with V and J assigned. Such tables are incomplete; in checked studies, under half of the missing clones stem from an unresolved V gene, and the remainder is unexplained. This sample gives about 70,000 clones in total; 80% to 95% of them show up just once. Around 4.5% of the sample comes from the top ten. Reading the germline V gene gives CDR1 SGDLS and CDR2 YYNGEE. Germline trimming amounts to 0 bases on V and 1 base on J, with 10 as the count of junction bases outside the gene matches. The CDR3 spans 18 residues, from the cysteine through the phenylalanine. CDR3 DNA is the only sequence kept; it has 54 bases, read in frame from the first base.

Note on this clone: The antigen it binds to is not known. No per-base quality is available; no much larger clone lies one base away.

The chain is encoded by TRBV9 joined to TRBJ2-3, and 8 junctional nucleotides match TRBD2. This TCR derives from a human donor in good health. Some clones in this sample may be carry-over from other donors' samples. Sequencing used PBMCs. The nucleotide sequence is given as TGTGCCAGCAGCGTAGCCCCTGGACTAGCCTGGGGCACAGATACGCAGTATTTT. It translates as CASSVAPGLAWGTDTQYF.